The entry that follows covers one T cell receptor beta chain sequence. Measured with immunoSEQ multiplex PCR; TCRdb has only the in-frame clones, and not every one. The sample has around 230,000 clones, roughly four fifths seen once; the top ten hold roughly 2.6%. This sample was taken from a study of blood T cell repertoires in COVID-19. About the study: Acute and convalescent COVID-19 samples came from the United States, Italy and Spain.

With 1 base removed from V and 0 bases from J, the gap between germline ends came to 9 bases. Per the germline V gene, CDR1 is SEHNR and CDR2 is FQNEAQ (reference sequence). CDR3 length: 15 residues. The rearrangement joins TRBV7-9 to TRBJ1-1; perhaps TRBD1 as D (6 bases). This TCR came from a woman in her thirties or forties with active or convalescent COVID-19. The sequencing sample was made of peripheral blood. The CDR3 DNA reads as TGTGCCAGCAGCTTAGTGGGGGCGATGAACACTGAAGCTTTCTTT. The encoded protein is CASSLVGAMNTEAFF. The full variable domain, with the rest looked up from reference TRBV7-9 and TRBJ1-1, is DTGVSQNPRHKITKRGQNVTFRCDPISEHNRLYWYRQTLGQGPEFLTYFQNEAQLEKSRLLSDRFSAERPKGSFSTLEIQRTEQGDSAMYLCASSLVGAMNTEAFFGQGTRLTVV.